The 16 T cell receptor beta chains reported below all come from one sample, sequenced in a study of blood T cells in healthy people across ages (dated by TCRdb to about 2015). Library preparation employed 5' RACE. The data were produced on an Illumina HiSeq 2500. A second PCR of roughly 7 to 12 cycles was performed with a sample-barcoded 5' primer and a J-beta primer mix. TCRdb handled the public reads itself, with Q25 trimming in fastp and clone calling in MiXCR, and kept productive beta chains. Each entry merges the rows of one CDR3 protein and shows their most common DNA and genes. A total of roughly 500,000 distinct CDR3 sequences appear in this sample, approximately 25% of them only once. The leading ten clones occupy around 10% of the sample. Separately, the same data were catalogued under a study of T cells of mothers and their children.

The sample consisted of blood. The receptors come from a boy aged 10-17 years in good health.

The chain has TRBV7-2 and TRBJ1-3; D is unresolved. The germline V gene has CDR1 SGHTA and CDR2 FQGNSA. The CDR3 is 13 residues long. V dropped 1 base and J dropped 4 bases, with 5 bases sitting between them. The CDR3 is CASSLESGNTIYF. Written as DNA, the CDR3 is TGTGCCAGCAGCTTAGAGTCCGGAAACACCATATATTTT.

The chain is built from TRBV20-1 and TRBJ1-1, with no clear D. This CDR3 spans 14 amino acids. Germline lookup yields CDR1 DFQATT and CDR2 SNEGSKA (reference sequence). V dropped 1 base and J dropped 0 bases, with 9 bases sitting between them. In nucleotides, the CDR3 is TGCAGTGCTAGAGGTGGACTGCTGAACACTGAAGCTTTCTTT. Its translation: CSARGGLLNTEAFF.

J is TRBJ2-7 and V is TRBV12-3 or TRBV12-4, with D possibly matching TRBD2 (6 bases). CDR3 length equals 15 residues. Between the trimmed V and J ends, which lost 7 bases and 1 base, there was a span of 17 bases. The DNA of the CDR3 is TGTGCCAGCACCTTAGGCGGGACTTTATCCTACGAGCAGTACTTC. Translating it yields CASTLGGTLSYEQYF.

V usage is TRBV6-5 and J usage is TRBJ2-6, with D perhaps being TRBD1 or TRBD2 (5 bases each). The CDR3 length is 17 residues. V gave up 5 bases and J gave up 2 bases, with 16 bases separating them. Germline V gene lookup returns CDR1 MNHEY and CDR2 SVGAGI. The CDR3 DNA reads as TGTGCCAGCAGTGGCGAGGGGTCCCTCCCTGGGGCCAACGTCCTGACTTTC. Its translation: CASSGEGSLPGANVLTF.

The CDR3 DNA follows: TGTGCCAGTAGTATGCGTGACAGCGCATATGGCTACACCTTC. Encoded protein: CASSMRDSAYGYTF. This chain uses TRBV19 with TRBJ1-2, with a weak D call TRBD1 (5 bases). Germline V gene data show CDR1 as LNHDA and CDR2 as SQIVND (reference sequence). This CDR3 is 14 amino acids long. V lost 3 bases, J lost 5 bases, and 13 bases lay in between.

Only a few counts were recorded for this clonotype. The chain is built from TRBV5-1 and TRBJ1-1; a weak D match, TRBD1 (6 bases). The germline V gene has CDR1 SGHRS and CDR2 YFSETQ. This CDR3 has 15 amino acids. V was pared by 1 base and J by 2 bases, with 12 bases between. CDR3 sequence (DNA): TGCGCCAGCAGCTTGCAGGGGACGAGAAACACTGAAGCTTTCTTT. The encoded protein is CASSLQGTRNTEAFF. Complete variable domain (other parts from reference TRBV5-1 and TRBJ1-1): KAGVTQTPRYLIKTRGQQVTLSCSPISGHRSVSWYQQTPGQGLQFLFEYFSETQRNKGNFPGRFSGRQFSNSRSEMNVSTLELGDSALYLCASSLQGTRNTEAFFGQGTRLTVV.

This clonotype was picked up a small number of times. A junction boundary mismatches the germline segment, possibly from a read error. V gene TRBV7-8 combines with J gene TRBJ1-5; D not resolved. This CDR3 comprises 16 residues. Germline assignment: CDR1 SGHVS and CDR2 FQNEAQ. The CDR3 DNA is TGTCCCAGCAGCTTAGTGGGATTATATAGCAATCAGCCCCAGCATTTT. This sequence encodes CPSSLVGLYSNQPQHF.

The table lists this clonotype with a few counts. The chain couples TRBV6-5 to TRBJ2-4; a possible D gene is TRBD2 (5 bases). CDR1 MNHEY and CDR2 SVGAGI come from the germline V gene. V was clipped by 4 bases and J by 5 bases, with 18 bases between them. This CDR3 has 16 amino acids. CDR3 coding DNA: TGTGCCAGCAGTTCCGTTAGCGCCCGCAAGGAAAACATTCAGTACTTC. It specifies CASSSVSARKENIQYF.

The CDR3: CSVKTGPAYEQYF. The CDR3 DNA reads TGCAGCGTGAAGACAGGGCCCGCCTACGAGCAGTACTTC. V is TRBV29-1 and J is TRBJ2-7; 7 positions match TRBD1. With V trimmed by 6 bases and J by 2 bases, 7 bases remained unmatched. The germline V gene has CDR1 SQVTM and CDR2 ANQGSEA. The CDR3 is made up of 13 amino acids.

J is TRBJ2-2 and V is TRBV28, with TRBD2 matching 8 bases. Germline values: CDR1 MDHEN, CDR2 SYDVKM. This CDR3 is built from 15 residues. Trimming cost V 5 bases and J 5 bases; bases outside gene matches: 7. CDR3 sequence: CASSTAGGGTGELFF. The CDR3 DNA sequence: TGTGCCAGCAGTACCGCGGGGGGTGGGACCGGGGAGCTGTTTTTT.

This clonotype has only a few counts. This chain links TRBV2 with TRBJ2-5; a weak D match, TRBD2 (6 bases). The V and J ends lost 3 bases and 5 bases respectively, with 19 bases between them. The CDR3 runs to 16 residues. Germline CDR1 SNHLY, CDR2 FYNNEI. CDR3 sequence (DNA): TGTGCCAGCAGTGACTCGGGACTCTTGATCGCGGAGACCCAGTACTTC. This translates into CASSDSGLLIAETQYF.

The chain uses TRBV7-2 and TRBJ2-5; D perhaps matches TRBD2 (7 bases). With the DNA end fitting TRBJ2-7 better, the J assignment may be wrong. This CDR3 is 18 amino acids long. From germline, CDR1 is SGHTA and CDR2 FQGNSA. The DNA of the CDR3 is TGTGCCAGCAGCTTAGCACCACCGCATGGGGGGGCGAGGTACGAGCAGTACTTC. Protein: CASSLAPPHGGARYEQYF.

The genes are TRBV7-9 and TRBJ2-7; 9 nucleotides align to TRBD2. Germline CDR1 reads SEHNR; CDR2 reads FQNEAQ (reference sequence). V lost 2 bases, J lost 1 base, and 3 bases stayed unmatched. This CDR3 has 15 amino acids. CDR3 protein: CASSLPSGVSYEQYF. CDR3 coding DNA: TGTGCCAGCAGCTTACCTAGCGGGGTATCCTACGAGCAGTACTTC.

The V gene is TRBV10-3, the J gene TRBJ1-2, with 7 positions matching TRBD1. The CDR3 has 14 residues. Germline-derived CDR1 and CDR2 are ENHRY and SYGVKD. The V segment lost 6 bases and the J segment 6 bases; nucleotides outside the gene matches: 10. The CDR3 reads CAIRRVGQQNGYTF. In nucleotides, the CDR3 is TGTGCCATCAGGAGGGTGGGACAGCAGAATGGCTACACCTTC.

This sequence joins TRBV7-8 and TRBJ1-1; 8 bases are a match to TRBD1. After removal of 6 bases from V and 6 bases from J, the junction contained 6 bases not matched to a gene. The CDR3 loop spans 13 amino acids. Per germline, CDR1 SGHVS and CDR2 FQNEAQ. CDR3 protein: CASRIAGGAEAFF. The CDR3, as DNA: TGTGCCAGCAGAATCGCAGGGGGCGCTGAAGCTTTCTTT.

As for this clonotype: One end of the junction varies from germline; a read error may be responsible. This rearrangement joins TRBV2 to TRBJ2-5; possibly TRBD1 or TRBD2 for D (6 bases each). CDR1 SNHLY and CDR2 FYNNEI come from the germline V gene. The CDR3 has 13 amino acids. In DNA, the CDR3 is TGTGCCAGCGCCGGGGGCCCTTACAATGAGCAGTCCTTC. Encoded protein: CASAGGPYNEQSF. Variable domain in full (rest from reference TRBV2 and TRBJ2-5): EPEVTQTPSHQVTQMGQEVILRCVPISNHLYFYWYRQILGQKVEFLVSFYNNEISEKSEIFDDQFSVERPDGSNFTLKIRSTKLEDSAMYFCASAGGPYNEQSFGPGTRLLVL.